The clone carrying this TCR beta chain was observed at least ten times. Researchers took RNA transcripts and amplified the TCR beta CDR3 regions from them. Using the HTBI primer set, a first-round RT-PCR was run on the TCR CDR3. TCRdb fed the multiplex PCR reads into MiXCR, producing one record per CDR3 protein. The sample records approximately 400,000 distinct CDR3 sequences, around 16% being singletons. This sample is drawn from a study of T cells in Graves' hyperthyroidism and ophthalmopathy. PBMCs were obtained from 10 ml fresh peripheral blood. This CDR3 is built from 17 residues. The V and J ends lost 3 bases and 0 bases respectively, with 15 bases between them. Germline lookup yields CDR1 SGHAT and CDR2 FQNNGV.

This chain uses TRBV11-2 with TRBJ1-5, with TRBD1 as a possible D gene (6 bases). The sequenced sample consisted of blood. The sequence was obtained from a woman younger than 30 with Graves' hyperthyroidism. The CDR3 coding sequence is TGTGCCAGCAGCTTGGCAGGGGAAAGCTATAGCAATCAGCCCCAGCATTTT. Amino acids: CASSLAGESYSNQPQHF.